A single T cell receptor beta chain is shown here with its context. The data derive from a study of T cell clonotyping in hematopoietic cell transplantation. Sample time point: recipient sample about 28 days before transplant, after cytoreduction. The CDR3 has 15 amino acids. Between the trimmed V and J ends, which lost 0 bases and 3 bases, there was a span of 11 bases. CDR1 is MNHNS and CDR2 is SASEGT in the germline V gene. The repertoire was sequenced with immunoSEQ multiplex PCR; TCRdb's copy has only in-frame clones and lacks some. This sample has around 26,000 clones; roughly 84% occur once, and the top ten carry about 1.8%.

The TCR originated in a man in his forties with acute myeloid leukemia. Some clones in this sample may be carry-over from other donors' samples. The chain couples TRBV6-1 to TRBJ1-1; D possibly corresponds to TRBD1 (6 bases). This specimen was peripheral blood mononuclear cells, taken before stem cell transplant. CDR3 nucleotide sequence: TGTGCCAGCAGTGAAGCGTGGGGGCGGGACACTGAAGCTTTCTTT. Translated, it gives CASSEAWGRDTEAFF.